Listed below are T cell receptor beta chains from one sample, sequenced in a study of graft-versus-host responses after intestinal transplantation. Method: immunoSEQ multiplex PCR; TCRdb's copy keeps in-frame clones and lacks some. The table has around 96,000 clones, 80% to 95% seen once. The sequencing used PBMCs, collected approximately 470 days after intestinal transplant. The receptor source for this set is a human patient who received an intestinal transplant, so some T cells may come from the graft donor. CDR3s include the opening cysteine and the closing phenylalanine or tryptophan. A D gene is named only where the DNA matches it firmly.

j_call v_call d_call cdr3_nt cdr3_aa
TRBJ1-1 TRBV7-3 . TGTGCCAGCAGCTTAAAGGCAGGGAACACTGAAGCTTTCTTT CASSLKAGNTEAFF
TRBJ2-7 TRBV9 . TGTGCCAGCAGCCCTGGTGGAGGGCAAGCCTACGAGCAGTACTTC CASSPGGGQAYEQYF
TRBJ1-3 TRBV29-1 . TGCAGCGCCGACGCTGGAAACACCATATATTTT CSADAGNTIYF
TRBJ1-1 TRBV2 . TGTGCCAGCAGTGAATTCAGTTTGAACACTGAAGCTTTCTTT CASSEFSLNTEAFF
TRBJ2-3 TRBV19 TRBD2 TGTGCCAGTAGTATCCAAACTAGCGGGGGGGCCACAAGCACAGATACGCAGTATTTT CASSIQTSGGATSTDTQYF
TRBJ1-6 TRBV6-5 . TGTGCCAGCAGTTACTCGCCAGCCAATAATTCACCCCTCCACTTT CASSYSPANNSPLHF
TRBJ1-6 TRBV2 . TGTGCCAGCAGGGGGGGTTCACCCCTCCACTTT CASRGGSPLHF
TRBJ1-4 TRBV6-5 TRBD1 TGTGCCAGCAGTTACACCGAGGGGGCAGGGAGTGAAAAACTGTTTTTT CASSYTEGAGSEKLFF
TRBJ1-1 TRBV5-1 . TGCGCCAGCAGCTTGGCCGCGCTGGGTAGGACTGAAGCTTTCTTT CASSLAALGRTEAFF
TRBJ1-1 TRBV19 TRBD1 TGTGCCAGTAGAAGGCAGGGGGAGTGGACTGAAGCTTTCTTT CASRRQGEWTEAFF
TRBJ1-2 TRBV27 . TGTGCCAGCCGAAGGAACGACGGGAGACTATCTAACTATGGCTACACCTTC CASRRNDGRLSNYGYTF
TRBJ2-1 TRBV19 TRBD2 TGTGCCAGTAGTGTACTAGCGGGGGTGTACAATGAGCAGTTCTTC CASSVLAGVYNEQFF